Listed below are T cell receptor beta chains from one sample, sequenced in a study of blood T cell repertoires in COVID-19. Produced via immunoSEQ multiplex PCR; TCRdb's table is partial and in-frame only. The sample consists of some 70,000 clones, roughly 91% of them appearing once. The material sequenced was PBMCs or T cells enriched from blood (not recorded which). The receptor set was obtained from a middle-aged woman who had recovered from COVID-19. Each CDR3 is given with its conserved first and last residue. D genes are given only for firm matches. Clone size is shown for a subset of rows, as once, few, many or a class of expanded clone.

CDR3nt: TGTGCCAGCAGTTACTCCCGGGAGTATAATTCACCCCTCCACTTT
CDR3aa: CASSYSREYNSPLHF
v_gene: TRBV6-5
abundance: -
d_gene: -
j_gene: TRBJ1-6

CDR3nt: TGCAGTGCTAGTCGGAGGAGCGGGGAGCTGTTTTTT
CDR3aa: CSASRRSGELFF
v_gene: TRBV20-1
abundance: -
d_gene: -
j_gene: TRBJ2-2

CDR3nt: TGTGCCAGCAGCCCCTCGGGGGGGGCAGAGACCCAGTACTTC
CDR3aa: CASSPSGGAETQYF
v_gene: TRBV7-9
abundance: -
d_gene: TRBD2
j_gene: TRBJ2-5

CDR3nt: TGTGCCAGCAGCTTGGAGGAGCGGTGGGAGACCCAGTACTTC
CDR3aa: CASSLEERWETQYF
v_gene: TRBV5-4
abundance: -
d_gene: -
j_gene: TRBJ2-5

CDR3nt: TGTGCCAGCACCCGGGCGGCAGGGGAATCCTACGAGCAGTACTTC
CDR3aa: CASTRAAGESYEQYF
v_gene: TRBV27
abundance: once
d_gene: -
j_gene: TRBJ2-7

CDR3nt: TGCGCCAGCAGCTTTACTAGCGGGGGTTTAAGCTCCTACAATGAGCAGTTCTTC
CDR3aa: CASSFTSGGLSSYNEQFF
v_gene: TRBV5-1
abundance: -
d_gene: TRBD2
j_gene: TRBJ2-1

CDR3nt: TGTGCCAGTAGTATAGTGGGACAGGGGGATGGTGGCCAGTACTTC
CDR3aa: CASSIVGQGDGGQYF
v_gene: TRBV19
abundance: -
d_gene: TRBD1
j_gene: TRBJ2-5

CDR3nt: TGTGCCATCAGTGAGTCAAAGGGGCTGCCCCAGCATTTT
CDR3aa: CAISESKGLPQHF
v_gene: TRBV10-3
abundance: -
d_gene: -
j_gene: TRBJ1-5

CDR3nt: TGCGCCAGCAGCCAAGATCGGGGAGGGGGGGCTGAAAAACTGTTTTTT
CDR3aa: CASSQDRGGGAEKLFF
v_gene: TRBV4-1
abundance: -
d_gene: -
j_gene: TRBJ1-4

CDR3nt: TGTGCCAGCAGTTTCGTCGCTAATGAAAAACTGTTTTTT
CDR3aa: CASSFVANEKLFF
v_gene: TRBV12-3/TRBV12-4
abundance: -
d_gene: -
j_gene: TRBJ1-4

CDR3nt: TGTGCCACCAGCAGAGCCCCAGGGGGCACTGAAGCTTTCTTT
CDR3aa: CATSRAPGGTEAFF
v_gene: TRBV15
abundance: -
d_gene: TRBD1
j_gene: TRBJ1-1

CDR3nt: TGTGCCATCAGATCGACAGGGGTTGATGAGCAGTTCTTC
CDR3aa: CAIRSTGVDEQFF
v_gene: TRBV10-3
abundance: -
d_gene: TRBD1
j_gene: TRBJ2-1

CDR3nt: TGTGCCAGCAGCCTGACAGGGAACGAGCAGTTCTTC
CDR3aa: CASSLTGNEQFF
v_gene: TRBV9
abundance: once
d_gene: TRBD1
j_gene: TRBJ2-1

CDR3nt: TGTGCCAGTAGTTCAAGGACTAGCGGGGTTTCTGGGGCCAACGTCCTGACTTTC
CDR3aa: CASSSRTSGVSGANVLTF
v_gene: TRBV19
abundance: -
d_gene: TRBD2
j_gene: TRBJ2-6

CDR3nt: TGTGCCAGCAGCAAAGGGGGGGGCTCCTACAATGAGCAGTTCTTC
CDR3aa: CASSKGGGSYNEQFF
v_gene: TRBV21-1
abundance: once
d_gene: -
j_gene: TRBJ2-1

CDR3nt: TGTGCCAGCAGCGGGGGACTGACTAGCACAGATACGCAGTATTTT
CDR3aa: CASSGGLTSTDTQYF
v_gene: TRBV9
abundance: -
d_gene: -
j_gene: TRBJ2-3

CDR3nt: TGTGCCAGCAGCTTAGTAGGTGTTGGGCTAGCGGACACCGGGGAGCTGTTTTTT
CDR3aa: CASSLVGVGLADTGELFF
v_gene: TRBV7-2
abundance: once
d_gene: TRBD2
j_gene: TRBJ2-2

CDR3nt: TGCAGCGTTGTCCCCTTTACAGGGTCGGACACTGAAGCTTTCTTT
CDR3aa: CSVVPFTGSDTEAFF
v_gene: TRBV29-1
abundance: -
d_gene: -
j_gene: TRBJ1-1

CDR3nt: TGTGCCAGCAGCTTGGCCAGCGGGGGCACAGATACGCAGTATTTT
CDR3aa: CASSLASGGTDTQYF
v_gene: TRBV5-4
abundance: -
d_gene: TRBD2
j_gene: TRBJ2-3

CDR3nt: TGTGCCAGCAGCCAAGAAGGGGAGGCCTACGAGCAGTACTTC
CDR3aa: CASSQEGEAYEQYF
v_gene: TRBV4-2
abundance: -
d_gene: -
j_gene: TRBJ2-7

CDR3nt: TGTGCCATCACTGGACAGTCTAACTATGGCTACACCTTC
CDR3aa: CAITGQSNYGYTF
v_gene: TRBV10-3
abundance: -
d_gene: -
j_gene: TRBJ1-2

CDR3nt: TGTGCCACCAGTGACCCGGACAGCCGTGAAGCTTTCTTT
CDR3aa: CATSDPDSREAFF
v_gene: TRBV24-1
abundance: once
d_gene: -
j_gene: TRBJ1-1

CDR3nt: TGCGCCAGCAGCTTGGCCACCGGGGGGACCTCCTACGAGCAGTACTTC
CDR3aa: CASSLATGGTSYEQYF
v_gene: TRBV5-1
abundance: -
d_gene: TRBD2
j_gene: TRBJ2-7

CDR3nt: TGCGCCAGCAGTCAATGGGACAGCTCTCTCTCTGGAAACACCATATATTTT
CDR3aa: CASSQWDSSLSGNTIYF
v_gene: TRBV23-1
abundance: -
d_gene: TRBD1
j_gene: TRBJ1-3

CDR3nt: TGTGCCAGCAGCACGAACAGGATTTCCTACGAGCAGTACTTC
CDR3aa: CASSTNRISYEQYF
v_gene: TRBV7-8
abundance: -
d_gene: -
j_gene: TRBJ2-7

CDR3nt: TGTGCCAGGGGGACAATTGGAGTGTTCTACGAGCAGTACTTC
CDR3aa: CARGTIGVFYEQYF
v_gene: TRBV27
abundance: -
d_gene: -
j_gene: TRBJ2-7

CDR3nt: TGCGCCAGCAGCTTGGAAGGGGGCAATCAGCCCCAGCATTTT
CDR3aa: CASSLEGGNQPQHF
v_gene: TRBV5-1
abundance: -
d_gene: -
j_gene: TRBJ1-5

CDR3nt: TGTGCCAGCAGGAGACAGGGGGCCGACACCGGGGAGCTGTTTTTT
CDR3aa: CASRRQGADTGELFF
v_gene: TRBV6-4
abundance: once
d_gene: TRBD1
j_gene: TRBJ2-2

CDR3nt: TGTGCCAGCAGCGGAGAGGCTGGCACAGATACGCAGTATTTT
CDR3aa: CASSGEAGTDTQYF
v_gene: TRBV6-5
abundance: -
d_gene: -
j_gene: TRBJ2-3

CDR3nt: TGTGCCAGCAGCCGAAGGGACAGGGGTAGTTATGGCTACACCTTC
CDR3aa: CASSRRDRGSYGYTF
v_gene: TRBV7-9
abundance: -
d_gene: TRBD1
j_gene: TRBJ1-2

CDR3nt: TGTGCCAGCAGCCAAAGCCCAGGGATGCCCAATGAGCAGTTCTTC
CDR3aa: CASSQSPGMPNEQFF
v_gene: TRBV3-1/TRBV3-2
abundance: -
d_gene: -
j_gene: TRBJ2-1

CDR3nt: TGTGCCAGCTCACCCCTGAGGGCGACAACCCCTGGAAACACCATATATTTT
CDR3aa: CASSPLRATTPGNTIYF
v_gene: TRBV18
abundance: -
d_gene: -
j_gene: TRBJ1-3

CDR3nt: TGTGCCAGCGGCGGGACCAGTGGCTACACCTTC
CDR3aa: CASGGTSGYTF
v_gene: TRBV12-3/TRBV12-4
abundance: -
d_gene: -
j_gene: TRBJ1-2

CDR3nt: TGTGCCAGCTCGCCTCCACTAGCGGGGGGGCGGAATGAGCAGTTCTTC
CDR3aa: CASSPPLAGGRNEQFF
v_gene: TRBV18
abundance: -
d_gene: TRBD2
j_gene: TRBJ2-1

CDR3nt: TGCGCCAGCAGCCAAGTAGGGATTCTAGGGAGTGGCTACACCTTC
CDR3aa: CASSQVGILGSGYTF
v_gene: TRBV4-1
abundance: -
d_gene: -
j_gene: TRBJ1-2

CDR3nt: TGTGCCAGCAGCTTGGAGCTTTACACAGATACGCAGTATTTT
CDR3aa: CASSLELYTDTQYF
v_gene: TRBV5-8
abundance: -
d_gene: -
j_gene: TRBJ2-3

CDR3nt: TGTGCCACCAGCACCGGACTAGCGGGGGTGACACAAGAGACCCAGTACTTC
CDR3aa: CATSTGLAGVTQETQYF
v_gene: TRBV15
abundance: -
d_gene: TRBD2
j_gene: TRBJ2-5

CDR3nt: TGTGCCAGCAGCCCCGAAGCCGGGACAGTTAACACTGAAGCTTTCTTT
CDR3aa: CASSPEAGTVNTEAFF
v_gene: TRBV11-2
abundance: -
d_gene: TRBD1
j_gene: TRBJ1-1

CDR3nt: TGTGCCAGCAGCCGACGGGTTACATCGAACACTGAAGCTTTCTTT
CDR3aa: CASSRRVTSNTEAFF
v_gene: TRBV5-4
abundance: -
d_gene: -
j_gene: TRBJ1-1

CDR3nt: TGTGCCATCAGTGAGTCACGCAGGGAAGGAGATACGCAGTATTTT
CDR3aa: CAISESRREGDTQYF
v_gene: TRBV10-3
abundance: once
d_gene: -
j_gene: TRBJ2-3

CDR3nt: TGCGCCAGCAGCTTGGACCTTGGGAGGAACACTGAAGCTTTCTTT
CDR3aa: CASSLDLGRNTEAFF
v_gene: TRBV5-1
abundance: -
d_gene: -
j_gene: TRBJ1-1

CDR3nt: TGTGCCAGCAGTAATACAGGGTACTATGGCTACACCTTC
CDR3aa: CASSNTGYYGYTF
v_gene: TRBV6-5
abundance: -
d_gene: -
j_gene: TRBJ1-2